The 16 T cell receptor beta chains presented below share a single source sample, sequenced in a study of identical twins. TCRdb re-called the 5' RACE reads with MiXCR, one entry per CDR3 protein. The sample contains some 560,000 distinct CDR3 sequences, roughly 9.9% of which appear only once. These data were also reused for a study on yellow fever vaccine responses in identical twins.

The sequencing sample was made of PBMCs. The receptors shown here come from a woman under 30 in good health.

This clonotype came up many times. The chain carries TRBV15 and TRBJ2-1, with 16 bases lining up with TRBD2. CDR3 size: 15 residues. V trimming: 5 bases; J trimming: 8 bases; junction bases outside the gene matches: 3. Germline CDR1 LNHNV, CDR2 YYDKDF (reference sequence). CDR3 loop: CATSGTSGRVDEQFF. CDR3 coding DNA: TGTGCCACCAGCGGGACTAGCGGGAGGGTTGATGAGCAGTTCTTC.

J is TRBJ2-2 and V is TRBV5-1, with D hard to call. Per the germline V gene, CDR1 is SGHRS and CDR2 is YFSETQ. Trimming shortened V by 5 bases and J by 1 base, and 9 bases separated the two germline ends. There are 14 residues in the CDR3. CDR3 coding DNA: TGCGCCAGCAGGACGACCATGAACACCGGGGAGCTGTTTTTT. Translating gives CASRTTMNTGELFF.

The chain carries TRBV4-3 and TRBJ2-1; 9 bases match TRBD1. The CDR3 is made up of 19 amino acids. V was clipped by 3 bases and J by 6 bases; unmatched bases: 18. From germline, CDR1 is LGHNA and CDR2 YSLEER. CDR3 nucleotide sequence: TGCGCCAGCAGCCACCGCGTCCCGGGACAGGGTTCGGGGACCAATGAGCAGTTCTTC. This codes for CASSHRVPGQGSGTNEQFF.

This clonotype was seen more than once but under ten times. This chain links TRBV28 with TRBJ2-7, with 8 bases aligning to TRBD2. The V and J ends lost 3 bases and 1 base, in that order; junction bases with no gene match: 8. From germline, CDR1 is MDHEN and CDR2 SYDVKM. The CDR3 is made up of 16 amino acids. The CDR3 DNA is TGTGCCAGCAGTTTTGATTTAGCGGGGCTTTCCTACGAGCAGTACTTC. Protein product: CASSFDLAGLSYEQYF.

This clonotype was detected only a few times. The chain recombines TRBV2 with TRBJ2-1; D unclear. V lost 5 bases to trimming and J lost 5 bases, with 7 bases between them. Germline values: CDR1 SNHLY, CDR2 FYNNEI. The CDR3 length is 12 residues. The DNA for the CDR3 is TGTGCCAGCAGTACGGGCAACAATGAGCAGTTCTTC. This encodes CASSTGNNEQFF. The variable domain in full, with the rest retrieved from reference TRBV2 and TRBJ2-1, is EPEVTQTPSHQVTQMGQEVILRCVPISNHLYFYWYRQILGQKVEFLVSFYNNEISEKSEIFDDQFSVERPDGSNFTLKIRSTKLEDSAMYFCASSTGNNEQFFGPGTRLTVL.

This clonotype was seen repeatedly, ten times or more. The J gene is TRBJ2-5, the V gene TRBV12-3 or TRBV12-4; a possible D gene is TRBD1 (6 bases). V dropped 6 bases and J dropped 1 base, with 12 bases sitting between them. The CDR3 covers 14 residues. The chain's CDR3 is CASSGQSLQETQYF. The CDR3 coding sequence is TGTGCCAGCAGCGGACAGTCCCTCCAAGAGACCCAGTACTTC.

Ten or more counts support this clonotype. The V gene is TRBV7-2, the J gene TRBJ2-1; D is unresolved. V gave up 1 base and J gave up 5 bases, with 9 bases separating them. CDR3 length: 14 residues. From germline, CDR1 is SGHTA and CDR2 FQGNSA. The CDR3 is CASSLGGSDNEQFF. CDR3 bases: TGTGCCAGCAGCTTAGGGGGATCCGACAATGAGCAGTTCTTC.

In DNA, the CDR3 is TGCGCCAGCAGCCTCACACGAGGGCCCTCCTACAATGAGCAGTTCTTC. Translating it yields CASSLTRGPSYNEQFF. The V and J genes are TRBV5-1 and TRBJ2-1; TRBD2 might be the D (5 bases). Trimming pared 4 bases from V and 0 bases from J, leaving 14 bases between. There are 16 residues in the CDR3. Germline-derived CDR1 and CDR2 are SGHRS and YFSETQ.

This rearrangement joins TRBV24-1 to TRBJ2-7, with D unresolved. CDR3 length: 12 amino acids. Germline CDR1 is KGHDR and CDR2 is SFDVKD. V gave up 1 base and J gave up 3 bases, with 3 bases separating them. The CDR3 spells CATSDLGYEQYF. The DNA of the CDR3 is TGTGCCACCAGTGATTTAGGCTACGAGCAGTACTTC.

This clonotype was recorded at least ten times. CDR3: CASSTASGRVYNEQFF. In nucleotides, the CDR3 is TGTGCCAGCAGTACCGCTAGCGGGAGGGTCTATAATGAGCAGTTCTTC. The chain uses TRBV28 and TRBJ2-1; 12 bases align to TRBD2. Germline-derived CDR1 and CDR2 are MDHEN and SYDVKM. V dropped 5 bases and J dropped 7; count of bases not matched to a gene: 9. CDR3 length: 16 amino acids. The full variable domain, completed using reference TRBV28 and TRBJ2-1, is DVKVTQSSRYLVKRTGEKVFLECVQDMDHENMFWYRQDPGLGLRLIYFSYDVKMKEKGDIPEGYSVSREKKERFSLILESASTNQTSMYLCASSTASGRVYNEQFFGPGTRLTVL.

The V call is TRBV20-1, the J call TRBJ2-5; 11 nucleotides match TRBD2. There are 13 residues in the CDR3. Germline values: CDR1 DFQATT, CDR2 SNEGSKA (reference sequence). CDR3 region: CMVLAGARGTQYF. CDR3 DNA: TGCATGGTACTAGCGGGGGCCCGCGGGACCCAGTACTTC.

The genes are TRBV15 and TRBJ2-7; 7 bases fit TRBD2. The CDR3 contains 15 residues. V gave up 5 bases and J gave up 6 bases; unmatched junction bases: 13. The germline V gene encodes CDR1 LNHNV and CDR2 YYDKDF (reference sequence). CDR3 sequence: CATSSLTSPLSEQYF. CDR3 bases: TGTGCCACCAGCTCCCTGACTAGCCCCCTTAGCGAGCAGTACTTC.

This chain connects TRBV20-1 to TRBJ2-1; 11 bases line up with TRBD2. The CDR3 runs 15 residues. Per the germline V gene, CDR1 is DFQATT and CDR2 is SNEGSKA (reference sequence). The trim removed 0 bases at V and 9 bases at J, leaving 7 bases unmatched. The CDR3 is CSARDRLAGGFEQFF. CDR3 in DNA: TGCAGTGCTAGAGATCGGCTAGCGGGGGGCTTTGAGCAGTTCTTC.

The CDR3, as DNA: TGTGCCAGCAGCTTCGCGGGGCGGGGGCAGTTCTTC. It translates to CASSFAGRGQFF. The chain recombines TRBV7-2 with TRBJ2-1, with D perhaps matching TRBD2 (6 bases). The CDR3 is made up of 12 amino acids. Per the germline V gene, CDR1 is SGHTA and CDR2 is FQGNSA. V dropped 3 bases and J dropped 12 bases, with 12 bases sitting between them. Supplemented by reference TRBV7-2 and TRBJ2-1, the full variable domain reads GAGVSQSPSNKVTEKGKDVELRCDPISGHTALYWYRQSLGQGLEFLIYFQGNSAPDKSGLPSDRFSAERTGGSVSTLTIQRTQQEDSAVYLCASSFAGRGQFFGPGTRLTVL.

This clonotype was found many times. This rearrangement joins TRBV25-1 to TRBJ2-7; 8 bases are a match to TRBD2. V was pared by 6 bases and J by 2 bases, with 6 bases of the junction left unmatched. Germline V CDR1 and CDR2: MGHDK, SYGVNS. The CDR3 spans 14 residues. CDR3 in DNA: TGTGCCAGCAGGACCAGCGGGAGAGCCTACGAGCAGTACTTC. This encodes CASRTSGRAYEQYF.

This clonotype was seen a handful of times. The chain carries TRBV20-1 and TRBJ2-7; perhaps TRBD1 as D (6 bases). V lost 7 bases and J 1 base, leaving 14 bases between the germline ends. The CDR3 is 13 amino acids. CDR1 is DFQATT, CDR2 SNEGSKA, per germline (reference sequence). CDR3 coding DNA: TGCAGTGTTCCAGGGGCGACTTCCTACGAGCAGTACTTC. This sequence encodes CSVPGATSYEQYF.